Below are 16 T cell receptor beta chains sequenced from a single sample in a study of T cell clonotyping in hematopoietic cell transplantation listed by TCRdb under 2021. The receptor library was made with the immunoSEQ multiplex PCR assay. TCRdb obtained this table from immuneACCESS and retained in-frame rearrangements with V and J assigned. These tables miss some clones; where compared with another copy, unresolved V genes account for less than half of the shortfall, and the remainder is unexplained. The sample data list 60,000 to 75,000 clones, and 90% to 95% of these were observed just once. Roughly 1.7% of the sample goes to the ten largest clones. What was sequenced was peripheral blood mononuclear cells. These receptors all come from a man aged 50-59 years in good health. Some clones in this sample may be carry-over from other donors' samples.

This chain joins TRBV6-5 and TRBJ2-2, with no clear D. This CDR3 comprises 14 residues. Germline V lookup: CDR1 MNHEY, CDR2 SVGAGI. Trimming shortened V by 2 bases and J by 5 bases, and 9 bases separated the two germline ends. CDR3 region: CASSYLGLTGELFF. CDR3 in DNA: TGTGCCAGCAGTTACCTCGGTTTAACCGGGGAGCTGTTTTTT.

In DNA, the CDR3 is TGTGCCAGCAGCGACACAGGGTCCGGGGCCAACGTCCTGACTTTC. Translating gives CASSDTGSGANVLTF. This rearrangement joins TRBV25-1 to TRBJ2-6, with D possibly TRBD1 on 6 matching bases. V was shortened by 6 bases and J by 4 bases, with 13 bases between the two germline ends. Per the germline V gene, CDR1 is MGHDK and CDR2 is SYGVNS. This CDR3 has 15 residues.

This chain connects TRBV19 to TRBJ1-2; D gene uncertain. The CDR3 is 17 amino acids. Germline V CDR1 and CDR2: LNHDA, SQIVND (reference sequence). Trimming took off 0 bases at V and 2 bases at J, with 16 bases between the two ends. Written as DNA, the CDR3 is TGTGCCAGTAGTATAGATCTAGCAAGCAGAGGGAACTATGGCTACACCTTC. This codes for CASSIDLASRGNYGYTF.

V usage is TRBV4-3 and J usage is TRBJ2-3, with a weak D call TRBD1 (6 bases). This CDR3 has 17 amino acids. Germline lookup yields CDR1 LGHNA and CDR2 YSLEER. Between the trimmed V and J ends, which lost 0 bases and 8 bases, there was a span of 21 bases. The DNA for the CDR3 is TGCGCCAGCAGCCAAGATGCGATAGGGGGTCTCTCGGGTACGCAGTATTTT. Encoded protein: CASSQDAIGGLSGTQYF.

V usage is TRBV9 and J usage is TRBJ2-2, with D maybe TRBD1 (6 bases). V was pared by 0 bases and J by 7 bases, with 13 bases between. Germline CDR1 and CDR2: SGDLS and YYNGEE. This CDR3 spans 15 amino acids. In nucleotides, the CDR3 is TGTGCCAGCAGCGTAGTTGCAGGGGTAGTCGGGGAGCTGTTTTTT. Translating gives CASSVVAGVVGELFF.

V is TRBV28 and J is TRBJ1-2; 10 bases agree with TRBD1. Per the germline V gene, CDR1 is MDHEN and CDR2 is SYDVKM. The CDR3 contains 16 residues. V shed 2 bases, J shed 5 bases, and the junction held 8 bases outside the gene matches. CDR3 in DNA: TGTGCCAGCAGTTTACCCAAGTGGGGACAGGGGTATGGCTACACCTTC. As protein: CASSLPKWGQGYGYTF.

V and J are TRBV6-5 and TRBJ1-6; D is unresolved. CDR3 length: 15 amino acids. Trimming shortened V by 2 bases and J by 3 bases, and 8 bases separated the two germline ends. Germline values: CDR1 MNHEY, CDR2 SVGAGI. The CDR3 is CASSYDGYYNSPLHF. The CDR3 bases are TGTGCCAGCAGTTACGACGGTTACTATAATTCACCCCTCCACTTT.

The chain is built from TRBV6-1 and TRBJ1-5; no reliable D call. The CDR3 loop spans 13 amino acids. CDR1 MNHNS and CDR2 SASEGT come from the germline V gene. V dropped 3 bases and J dropped 3 bases, with 6 bases sitting between them. The CDR3 spells CASSDLDNQPQHF. The CDR3 region has the DNA TGTGCCAGCAGTGATCTTGACAATCAGCCCCAGCATTTT.

The chain is built from TRBV28 and TRBJ1-2; 8 bases match TRBD1. This CDR3 spans 15 amino acids. Germline V CDR1 and CDR2: MDHEN, SYDVKM. V lost 2 bases to trimming and J lost 4 bases; unmatched junction nucleotides: 6. CDR3 region: CASSLTQGGGYGYTF. The CDR3 bases are TGTGCCAGCAGTTTAACACAGGGGGGCGGCTATGGCTACACCTTC.

J is TRBJ2-7 and V is TRBV7-2; D unresolved. Between the trimmed V and J ends, which lost 4 bases and 0 bases, there was a span of 16 bases. CDR3 length: 16 amino acids. CDR1 is SGHTA, CDR2 FQGNSA, per germline. The CDR3 DNA reads TGTGCCAGCAGCTCTCGTTTTGGCAGTACCTCCTACGAGCAGTACTTC. It yields the protein CASSSRFGSTSYEQYF.

The V and J genes are TRBV6-1 and TRBJ1-2, with TRBD1 matching 9 bases. Germline V lookup: CDR1 MNHNS, CDR2 SASEGT. V lost 2 bases, J lost 4 bases, and 8 bases stayed unmatched. The CDR3 loop spans 16 amino acids. CDR3 bases: TGTGCCAGCAGTGAAACAGGGGGCGCAGGGGGCTATGGCTACACCTTC. This sequence encodes CASSETGGAGGYGYTF.

In its sample, this clone was seen once. In DNA form, the CDR3 reads TGTGCCAGCAGTGTCGACAGGGAGAGCGCTGAAGCTTTCTTT. Its translation is CASSVDRESAEAFF. The chain joins TRBV2 to TRBJ1-1, with 7 positions matching TRBD1. The CDR3 totals 14 residues. Losses at the gene ends were 4 bases for V and 6 bases for J; bases not matched to a gene: 8. Germline loops: CDR1 SNHLY, CDR2 FYNNEI.

The rearrangement uses TRBV19 and TRBJ2-2; D is perhaps TRBD1 or TRBD2 (5 bases each). The length of the CDR3 is 14 residues. Per the germline V gene, CDR1 is LNHDA and CDR2 is SQIVND (reference sequence). Trimming shortened V by 5 bases and J by 3 bases, and 10 bases separated the two germline ends. The CDR3 spells CASSLGRDTGELFF. The CDR3 nucleotides are TGTGCCAGTAGTCTGGGACGGGACACCGGGGAGCTGTTTTTT.

The rearrangement links TRBV29-1 to TRBJ1-1; D might be TRBD1 (6 bases). CDR3 size: 15 residues. Trimming cost V 6 bases and J 4 bases, with 21 bases left between them. Germline V lookup: CDR1 SQVTM, CDR2 ANQGSEA. DNA for the CDR3: TGCAGCGTCAACTCGCGGGGGGGGGCCGTCACTGAAGCTTTCTTT. Its translation is CSVNSRGGAVTEAFF.

This chain connects TRBV4-2 to TRBJ2-2; D is ambiguous. The CDR3 has 14 residues. Trimming took 2 bases from V and 2 from J, leaving 6 bases between them. From germline, CDR1 is LGHNA and CDR2 YNFKEQ. In DNA, the CDR3 is TGTGCCAGCAGCCAAATAGAAAACACCGGGGAGCTGTTTTTT. Translated, it gives CASSQIENTGELFF.

The V and J genes are TRBV30 and TRBJ1-2; 7 positions match TRBD1. The trim removed 4 bases at V and 4 bases at J, leaving 6 bases unmatched. In germline, CDR1 is GTSNPN, CDR2 SVGIG (reference sequence). This CDR3 region has 13 residues. In DNA, the CDR3 is TGTGCCTGGAAGACAGGGTTGGGCTATGGCTACACCTTC. Translating gives CAWKTGLGYGYTF. The variable domain in full, with the rest retrieved from reference TRBV30 and TRBJ1-2, is SQTIHQWPATLVQPVGSPLSLECTVEGTSNPNLYWYRQAAGRGLQLLFYSVGIGQISSEVPQNLSASRPQDRQFILSSKKLLLSDSGFYLCAWKTGLGYGYTFGSGTRLTVV.